Listed below are T cell receptor beta chains from one sample, sequenced in a study of shared clonotypes between healthy human individuals. Some clones are missing from TCRdb's copy, which holds only in-frame ones; the method was immunoSEQ multiplex PCR. The sample contains some 2.1 million clones, around 95% of which appear only once. The sequenced sample consisted of naive CD4+ T cells sorted from blood. The origin of the receptors is a man younger than 30 in good health. Both conserved end residues are part of each CDR3. A D gene is named only where the DNA matches it firmly. Clone size appears in some rows only: once, few, many, or a class for an expanded clone.

TRBV6-1	NA	TRBJ2-7	NA	TGTGCCACGTGGTCAGTATTGGGCCACGAGCAGTACTTC	CATWSVLGHEQYF
TRBV30	NA	TRBJ1-3	NA	TGTGCCTGGAGCGTTAAGGGAGGGGCCCGTGGAAACACCATATATTTT	CAWSVKGGARGNTIYF
TRBV28	once	TRBJ1-2	NA	TGTGCCAGCAGTGAACCGCAGGGTGGGGCGAGCTACACCTTC	CASSEPQGGASYTF
TRBV2	NA	TRBJ1-1	NA	TGTGCCAGCAGCGGCCCCAGGGTTCTTGCTGAAGCTTTCTTT	CASSGPRVLAEAFF
TRBV6-1	NA	TRBJ1-1	TRBD1	TGTGCCAGCCAGGACAGGGTGAACACTGAAGCTTTCTTT	CASQDRVNTEAFF
TRBV18	NA	TRBJ1-6	NA	TGTGCCAGCTCCGATCGACAAAATTCACCCCTCCACTTT	CASSDRQNSPLHF
TRBV19	NA	TRBJ2-7	NA	TGTGCCAGTAGTATTTCGGAGGGGGCCTACGAGCAGTACTTC	CASSISEGAYEQYF
TRBV7-9	NA	TRBJ2-7	TRBD2	TGTGCCAGCAGCTTAAGACAGCCCGGACTAGACGAGCAGTACTTC	CASSLRQPGLDEQYF
TRBV18	NA	TRBJ2-7	TRBD2	TGTGCCAGCGCTCCGGGACTAGCGAACGAGCAGTACTTC	CASAPGLANEQYF
TRBV10-3	NA	TRBJ1-6	NA	TGTGCCATCAGAGATGGTGGTGGGGATAATTCACCCCTCCACTTT	CAIRDGGGDNSPLHF
TRBV2	NA	TRBJ2-1	TRBD2	TGTGCCACCCAGAGGCTAGCGGGGATTTACAATGAGCAGTTCTTC	CATQRLAGIYNEQFF
TRBV18	NA	TRBJ1-5	NA	TGTGCCAGCTCACCATGGGGAAGCAATCAGCCCCAGCATTTT	CASSPWGSNQPQHF
TRBV7-2	NA	TRBJ2-2	NA	TGTGCCAGCAGCTTAGGGGCGGACGGGGAGCTGTTTTTT	CASSLGADGELFF
TRBV30	NA	TRBJ1-6	NA	TGTGCCTGGAGCCTAAGGGGTTCACCCCTCCACTTT	CAWSLRGSPLHF
TRBV7-7	NA	TRBJ1-2	NA	TGTGCTAGCAAACGGGAGAAAAACTATGGCTACACCTTC	CASKREKNYGYTF
TRBV5-4	once	TRBJ2-7	NA	TGTGCCAGCAGCTTCGGGCAGGGCGGCGAGCAGTACTTC	CASSFGQGGEQYF
TRBV25-1	NA	TRBJ1-2	NA	TGTGCCAGCAGATCTCCAGGGGAATCTGGCTATGGCTACACCTTC	CASRSPGESGYGYTF
TRBV6-1	NA	TRBJ2-3	NA	TGTGCCAGCATCTTCGGACTTGGCACAGATACGCAGTATTTT	CASIFGLGTDTQYF
TRBV2	NA	TRBJ1-6	NA	TGTGCCCTCCGAGGGGAGGTGGGATCACCCCTCCACTTT	CALRGEVGSPLHF
TRBV10-3	once	TRBJ2-7	NA	TGTGCCATCAGTGACCCTGAGGCTACGGGGGAGCAGTACTTC	CAISDPEATGEQYF
TRBV4-3	NA	TRBJ2-7	TRBD2	TGCGCCAGCCCTTGGGGCGGAGCGGGATACTTC	CASPWGGAGYF
TRBV5-1	NA	TRBJ2-3	NA	TGCGCCAGCAGCCCGGACACCCGCACAGATACGCAGTATTTT	CASSPDTRTDTQYF
TRBV15	few	TRBJ1-6	TRBD1	TGTGCCACCAGTAGACAGGGTAAGGTTTCACCCCTCCACTTT	CATSRQGKVSPLHF
TRBV7-9	NA	TRBJ1-4	NA	TGTGCCAGCAGCCGATTAAACGTAGCAACTAATGAAAAACTGTTTTTT	CASSRLNVATNEKLFF
TRBV7-2	NA	TRBJ1-1	TRBD1	TGTGCCAGCAGGGGACAGGGTACGGCTGAAGCTTTCTTT	CASRGQGTAEAFF
TRBV6-5	NA	TRBJ1-5	NA	TGTGCCAGCAGACGACCTCGGGGATATCAGCCCCAGCATTTT	CASRRPRGYQPQHF
TRBV6-5	NA	TRBJ1-2	NA	TGTGCCAGCAGTTACTCTCGGACAGCCGATGGCTACACCTTC	CASSYSRTADGYTF
TRBV30	NA	TRBJ2-5	TRBD2	TGTGCCTGGACTAGCGGGAGATCCGTCCAAGAGACCCAGTACTTC	CAWTSGRSVQETQYF
TRBV10-3	NA	TRBJ2-1	NA	TGTGCCATCAGTGATCGCGGTGAGCAGTTCTTC	CAISDRGEQFF
TRBV5-1	once	TRBJ1-1	NA	TGCGCCAGCAGCGCCGGTGGGTTGAGCACTGAAGCTTTCTTT	CASSAGGLSTEAFF
TRBV2	NA	TRBJ1-3	NA	TGTGCCAGCAGTGAGGGGCGACTGACCCGCTCTGGAAACACCATATATTTT	CASSEGRLTRSGNTIYF
TRBV13	NA	TRBJ2-2	NA	TGTGCCAGCACCCTCTTGGGGACCGGGGAGCTGTTTTTT	CASTLLGTGELFF
TRBV10-3	NA	TRBJ1-2	NA	TGTGCCATCAGTCCCTTTACGGGGGGTCACGGCTACACCTTC	CAISPFTGGHGYTF
TRBV6-5	NA	TRBJ1-6	TRBD1	TGTGCCAGCAGTTCACAGGGGTTAAATTCACCCCTCCACTTT	CASSSQGLNSPLHF
TRBV27	NA	TRBJ2-2	TRBD2	TGTGCCAGCTCCCCGGGACTAGCGGGTGGGAACACCGGGGAGCTGTTTTTT	CASSPGLAGGNTGELFF
TRBV5-8	NA	TRBJ2-2	NA	TGTGCCAGCAGCTTGTCTCGGCGCGGGGAGCTGTTTTTT	CASSLSRRGELFF
TRBV18	NA	TRBJ2-3	NA	TGTGCCAGCTCGCAGGAGGGGGATACGCAGTATTTT	CASSQEGDTQYF
TRBV5-4	NA	TRBJ1-2	NA	TGTGCCAGCAGCTTCCCCGGGAACTATGGCTACACCTTC	CASSFPGNYGYTF
TRBV27	NA	TRBJ2-7	TRBD2	TGTGCCAGCAGTTTATCTGGCGGGAGGGCCGGGTACGAGCAGTACTTC	CASSLSGGRAGYEQYF
TRBV7-3	NA	TRBJ2-7	NA	TGTGCCAGCAGCAAGGGCCCCTTGGGGAAAGAGCAGTACTTC	CASSKGPLGKEQYF